Listed below are T cell receptor beta chains from one sample, sequenced in a study of OX40 agonist ivuxolimab in advanced cancers. Profiling relied on immunoSEQ multiplex PCR, and the TCRdb table lists in-frame clones only, not all of them. Counted here are roughly 70,000 clones, roughly 85% occurring once; the ten biggest clones make up approximately 0.73%. The sequencing here drew on CD4+ or CD8+ T cells sorted from blood, taken in a trial of the OX40 agonist ivuxolimab. The receptors originated from an adult with an advanced solid tumor such as melanoma, head and neck, liver or kidney cancer. The CDR3 runs from the conserved cysteine through the conserved F or W. The D gene is left open where the match is weak. Clone size is stated in some rows and not others, as once, few, many or a class when expanded.

j_call,d_call,v_call,clone_size,cdr3_aa,cdr3_nt
TRBJ2-6,.,TRBV18,.,CASSLGSSGANVLTF,TGTGCCAGCTCACTAGGGTCTTCTGGGGCCAACGTCCTGACTTTC
TRBJ1-2,.,TRBV6-1,.,CASSEAGRDHGYTF,TGTGCCAGCAGTGAAGCTGGCAGGGACCATGGCTACACCTTC
TRBJ1-6,.,TRBV5-1,.,CASSSGVMRLSSYNSPLHF,TGCGCCAGCAGCTCAGGGGTTATGCGCCTGAGCTCCTATAATTCACCCCTCCACTTT
TRBJ2-7,.,TRBV10-2,.,CASSAVSYEQYF,TGCGCCAGCAGTGCGGTATCCTACGAGCAGTACTTC
TRBJ2-7,TRBD2,TRBV2,.,CASSPLGRSGQAAGYF,TGTGCCAGCAGTCCGCTCGGGAGGTCCGGGCAAGCTGCAGGGTACTTC
TRBJ2-5,.,TRBV15,.,CATSRGGRGETQYF,TGTGCCACCAGCAGAGGAGGAAGAGGGGAGACCCAGTACTTC
TRBJ2-5,TRBD1,TRBV6-5,.,CASRSGTGGLETQYF,TGTGCCAGCAGGTCCGGGACAGGGGGTTTGGAGACCCAGTACTTC
TRBJ1-4,TRBD1,TRBV5-1,few,CASSFAQGATNEKLFF,TGCGCCAGCAGCTTCGCGCAGGGGGCAACTAATGAAAAACTGTTTTTT
TRBJ1-4,.,TRBV30,.,CAWTEATNEKLFF,TGTGCCTGGACCGAGGCAACTAATGAAAAACTGTTTTTT
TRBJ1-5,.,TRBV7-9,.,CASSLGASNQPQHF,TGTGCCAGCAGCTTAGGGGCTTCTAATCAGCCCCAGCATTTT
TRBJ1-2,.,TRBV7-8,.,CASSLGQSAGGYTF,TGTGCCAGCAGCTTGGGCCAATCGGCGGGGGGCTACACCTTC
TRBJ1-1,TRBD1,TRBV19,.,CASSTAGGLNTEAFF,TGTGCCAGTAGTACCGCAGGGGGCTTGAACACTGAAGCTTTCTTT
TRBJ2-3,TRBD2,TRBV28,.,CASRGAGAADTQYF,TGTGCCAGCAGGGGAGCGGGAGCGGCAGATACGCAGTATTTT
TRBJ2-5,.,TRBV5-4,.,CASSLGRVGGRETQYF,TGTGCCAGCAGCTTGGGCCGAGTTGGGGGCAGGGAGACCCAGTACTTC
TRBJ1-1,.,TRBV6-5,.,CASSYSTRVTEAFF,TGTGCCAGCAGTTACTCGACTCGGGTCACTGAAGCTTTCTTT
TRBJ1-3,.,TRBV2,once,CASSEWFSGNTIYF,TGTGCCAGCAGTGAATGGTTCTCTGGAAACACCATATATTTT
TRBJ2-2,TRBD1,TRBV29-1,.,CSGRQGSAGELFF,TGCAGCGGAAGACAGGGGTCGGCCGGGGAGCTGTTTTTT
TRBJ2-2,TRBD1,TRBV6-6,.,CASYTDRVATGELFF,TGTGCCAGCTATACCGACAGGGTGGCCACCGGGGAGCTGTTTTTT
TRBJ2-5,TRBD2,TRBV9,.,CASSAPSGGQETQYF,TGTGCCAGCAGCGCCCCAAGCGGGGGCCAAGAGACCCAGTACTTC
TRBJ2-5,TRBD2,TRBV7-2,once,CASSLRSGNSPGTQYF,TGTGCCAGCAGCCTCCGTAGCGGGAATAGTCCCGGGACCCAGTACTTC
TRBJ2-5,TRBD1,TRBV7-8,.,CASSAGSQRTGLGTQYF,TGTGCCAGCAGCGCAGGGAGCCAGCGGACAGGGTTAGGGACCCAGTACTTC
TRBJ2-3,TRBD1,TRBV6-1,.,CASSEGQGAKDTQYF,TGTGCCAGCAGTGAAGGGCAGGGGGCCAAAGATACGCAGTATTTT
TRBJ1-1,TRBD1,TRBV28,.,CASSLRTGYTEAFF,TGTGCCAGCAGTTTACGGACAGGGTACACTGAAGCTTTCTTT
TRBJ2-6,.,TRBV1,few,CTSRARCLCRANVLTF,TGCACCAGCAGGGCACGATGTTTGTGTCGGGCCAACGTCCTGACTTTC
TRBJ2-7,.,TRBV6-5,.,CASRLNRDPYEQYF,TGTGCCAGCAGACTCAACCGGGACCCCTACGAGCAGTACTTC
TRBJ2-7,TRBD1,TRBV6-5,.,CASRGTGAGSYEQYF,TGTGCCAGCAGGGGAACAGGGGCCGGCTCCTACGAGCAGTACTTC
TRBJ2-2,.,TRBV10-1,.,CASREAPTGELFF,TGCGCCAGCAGGGAGGCCCCCACCGGGGAGCTGTTTTTT
TRBJ1-4,TRBD1,TRBV4-1,.,CASSQDDRGFYEKLFF,TGCGCCAGCAGCCAAGACGACAGGGGGTTCTATGAAAAACTGTTTTTT
TRBJ2-2,TRBD1,TRBV19,.,CASSLTGTGELFF,TGTGCCAGTAGCTTGACAGGGACCGGGGAGCTGTTTTTT
TRBJ2-2,TRBD2,TRBV5-1,.,CASSLLAGGMNTGELFF,TGCGCCAGCAGCTTACTAGCGGGAGGGATGAACACCGGGGAGCTGTTTTTT
TRBJ1-2,.,TRBV7-2,.,CASSSGARSNYGYTF,TGTGCCAGCAGCTCAGGGGCCCGTTCTAACTATGGCTACACCTTC
TRBJ1-4,.,TRBV5-6,.,CASSPVGLNEKLFF,TGTGCCAGCAGCCCGGTGGGGCTTAATGAAAAACTGTTTTTT
TRBJ2-5,.,TRBV4-3,.,CASSHGPKETQYF,TGCGCCAGCAGCCACGGGCCAAAAGAGACCCAGTACTTC
TRBJ1-4,.,TRBV6-6,.,CASLPGQTNEKLFF,TGTGCCAGCCTCCCGGGGCAGACTAATGAAAAACTGTTTTTT
TRBJ2-7,TRBD1,TRBV5-1,.,CASSRDRGRGEQYF,TGCGCCAGCAGCCGGGACAGGGGGCGCGGTGAGCAGTACTTC
TRBJ2-5,TRBD2,TRBV6-6,.,CASIPTAGDGETQYF,TGTGCCAGCATTCCCACTGCGGGAGATGGGGAGACCCAGTACTTC
TRBJ2-4,.,TRBV28,.,CASRMEVGGRNIQYF,TGTGCCAGCAGAATGGAAGTCGGGGGGCGAAACATTCAGTACTTC
TRBJ2-5,TRBD1,TRBV19,.,CASSTSAGGWEETQYF,TGTGCCAGTAGTACGTCGGCAGGGGGTTGGGAAGAGACCCAGTACTTC
TRBJ1-6,.,TRBV6-5,.,CASSEIQQPLHF,TGTGCCAGCAGTGAGATACAGCAACCCCTCCACTTT
TRBJ2-1,TRBD1,TRBV9,.,CASSRDRGSYNEQFF,TGTGCCAGCAGCCGGGACAGGGGGTCCTACAATGAGCAGTTCTTC
TRBJ2-1,TRBD2,TRBV19,.,CASSPRTSGRNEQFF,TGTGCCAGTAGTCCCCGGACTAGCGGGAGGAATGAGCAGTTCTTC
TRBJ2-7,TRBD1,TRBV7-9,.,CASSSEDRGGYEQYF,TGTGCCAGCAGCTCGGAGGACAGGGGAGGCTACGAGCAGTACTTC
TRBJ1-1,.,TRBV5-6,.,CASSLEGRANTEAFF,TGTGCCAGCAGCTTGGAGGGCAGGGCAAACACTGAAGCTTTCTTT